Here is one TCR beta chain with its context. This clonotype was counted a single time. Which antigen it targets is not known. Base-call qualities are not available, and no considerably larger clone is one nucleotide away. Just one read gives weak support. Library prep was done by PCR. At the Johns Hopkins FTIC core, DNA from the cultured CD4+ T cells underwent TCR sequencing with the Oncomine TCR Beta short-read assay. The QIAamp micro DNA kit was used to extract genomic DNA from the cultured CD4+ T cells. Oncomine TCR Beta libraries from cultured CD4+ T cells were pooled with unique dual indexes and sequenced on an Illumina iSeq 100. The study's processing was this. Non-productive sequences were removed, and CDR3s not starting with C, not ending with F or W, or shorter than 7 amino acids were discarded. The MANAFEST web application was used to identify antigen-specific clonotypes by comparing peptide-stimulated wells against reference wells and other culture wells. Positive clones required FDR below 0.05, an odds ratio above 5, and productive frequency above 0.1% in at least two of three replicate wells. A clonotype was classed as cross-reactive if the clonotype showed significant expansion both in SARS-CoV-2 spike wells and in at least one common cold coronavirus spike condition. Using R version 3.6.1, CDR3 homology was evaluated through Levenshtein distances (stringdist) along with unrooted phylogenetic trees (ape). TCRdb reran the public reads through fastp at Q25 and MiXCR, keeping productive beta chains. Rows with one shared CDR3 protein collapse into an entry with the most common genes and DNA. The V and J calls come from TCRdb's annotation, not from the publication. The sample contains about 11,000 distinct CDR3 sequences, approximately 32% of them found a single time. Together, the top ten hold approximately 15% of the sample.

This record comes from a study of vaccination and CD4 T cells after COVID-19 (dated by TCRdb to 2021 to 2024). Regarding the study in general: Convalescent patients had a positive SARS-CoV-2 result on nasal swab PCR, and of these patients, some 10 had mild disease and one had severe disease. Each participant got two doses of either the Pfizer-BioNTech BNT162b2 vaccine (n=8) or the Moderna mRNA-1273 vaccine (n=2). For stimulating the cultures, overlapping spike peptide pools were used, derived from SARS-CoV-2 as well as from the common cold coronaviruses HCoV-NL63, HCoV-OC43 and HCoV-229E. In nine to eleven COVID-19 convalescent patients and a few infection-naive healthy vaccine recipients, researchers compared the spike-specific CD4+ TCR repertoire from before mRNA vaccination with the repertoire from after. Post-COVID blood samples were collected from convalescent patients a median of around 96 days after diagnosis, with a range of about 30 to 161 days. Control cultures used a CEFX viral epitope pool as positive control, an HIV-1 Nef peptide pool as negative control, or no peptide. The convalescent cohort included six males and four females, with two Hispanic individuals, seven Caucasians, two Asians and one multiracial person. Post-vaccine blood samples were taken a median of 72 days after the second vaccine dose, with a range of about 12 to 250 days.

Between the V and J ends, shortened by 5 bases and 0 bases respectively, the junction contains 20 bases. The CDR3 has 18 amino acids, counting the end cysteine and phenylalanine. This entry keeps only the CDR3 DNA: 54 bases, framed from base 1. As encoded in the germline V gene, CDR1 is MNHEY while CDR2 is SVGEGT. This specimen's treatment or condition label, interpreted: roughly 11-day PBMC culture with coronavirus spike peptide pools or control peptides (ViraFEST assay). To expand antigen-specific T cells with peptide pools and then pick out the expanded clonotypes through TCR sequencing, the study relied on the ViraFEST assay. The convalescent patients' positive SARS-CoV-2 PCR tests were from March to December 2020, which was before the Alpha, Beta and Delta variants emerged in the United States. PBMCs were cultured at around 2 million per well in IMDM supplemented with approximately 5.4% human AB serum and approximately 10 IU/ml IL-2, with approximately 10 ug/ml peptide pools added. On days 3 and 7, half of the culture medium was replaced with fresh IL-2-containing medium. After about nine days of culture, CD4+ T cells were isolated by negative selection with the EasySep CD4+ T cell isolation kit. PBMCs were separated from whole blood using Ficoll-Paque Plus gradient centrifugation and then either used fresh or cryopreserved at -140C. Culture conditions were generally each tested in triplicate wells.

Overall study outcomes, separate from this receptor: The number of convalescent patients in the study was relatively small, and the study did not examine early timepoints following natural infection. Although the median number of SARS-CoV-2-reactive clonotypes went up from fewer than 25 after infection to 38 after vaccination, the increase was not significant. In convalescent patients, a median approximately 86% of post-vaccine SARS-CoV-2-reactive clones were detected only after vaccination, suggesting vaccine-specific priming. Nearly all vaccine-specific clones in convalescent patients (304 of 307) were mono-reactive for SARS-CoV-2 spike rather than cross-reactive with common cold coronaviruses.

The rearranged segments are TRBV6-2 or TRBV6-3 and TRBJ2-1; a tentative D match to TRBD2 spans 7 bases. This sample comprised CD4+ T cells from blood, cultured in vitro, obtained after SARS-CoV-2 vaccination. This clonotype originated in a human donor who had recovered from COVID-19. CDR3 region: CASSGGPLAGRSYNEQFF. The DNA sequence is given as TGTGCCAGCAGTGGGGGCCCCTTAGCGGGCCGCTCCTACAATGAGCAGTTCTTC.